This TCR beta chain emerged from a study of blood T cell repertoires in COVID-19. Across the whole study: There were acute and convalescent COVID-19 samples, and they came from the United States, Italy and Spain.

CDR1 SGHDT and CDR2 YYEEEE come from the germline V gene. Trimming removed 2 bases from V and 5 bases from J, with 14 bases in between. The CDR3 extends over 14 amino acids. Per the study methods: Estimation of nucleated cell counts was performed using reference gene primer amplification. Repertoires were generated with immunoSEQ multiplex PCR, while TCRdb's copy carries only in-frame clones and drops some. V, J and clone size were drawn from that table, and D and trimming were deduced from the DNA. Among roughly 200,000 clones, around 83% were seen once, and the ten largest hold under 3%. The receptor comes from a woman in her twenties or thirties with active or convalescent COVID-19. The chain employs TRBV5-6 and TRBJ2-7, with D uncertain. The specimen sequenced was peripheral blood. Written as DNA, the CDR3 is TGTGCCAGCAGCTTTCGGGTAGTAGTCCACGAGCAGTACTTC. Its protein product is CASSFRVVVHEQYF.